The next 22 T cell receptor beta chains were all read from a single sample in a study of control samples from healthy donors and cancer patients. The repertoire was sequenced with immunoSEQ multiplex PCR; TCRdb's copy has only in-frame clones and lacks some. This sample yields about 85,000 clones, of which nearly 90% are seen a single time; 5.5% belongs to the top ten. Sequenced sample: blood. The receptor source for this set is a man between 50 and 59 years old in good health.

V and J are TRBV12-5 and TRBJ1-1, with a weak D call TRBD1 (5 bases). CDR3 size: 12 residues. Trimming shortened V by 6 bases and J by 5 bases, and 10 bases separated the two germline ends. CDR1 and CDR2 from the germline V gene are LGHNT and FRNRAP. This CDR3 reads CASGPGGTEAFF. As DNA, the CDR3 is TGTGCTAGTGGCCCTGGGGGGACTGAAGCTTTCTTT.

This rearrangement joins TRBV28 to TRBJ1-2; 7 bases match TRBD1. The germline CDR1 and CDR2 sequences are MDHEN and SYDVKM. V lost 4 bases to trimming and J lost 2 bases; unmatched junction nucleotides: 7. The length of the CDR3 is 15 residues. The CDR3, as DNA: TGTGCCAGCAGTTCCCGACAGGGATGGAACTATGGCTACACCTTC. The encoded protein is CASSSRQGWNYGYTF.

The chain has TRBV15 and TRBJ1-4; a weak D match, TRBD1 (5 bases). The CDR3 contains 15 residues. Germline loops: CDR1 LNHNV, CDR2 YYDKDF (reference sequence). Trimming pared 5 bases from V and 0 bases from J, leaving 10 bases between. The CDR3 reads CATSSGGATNEKLFF. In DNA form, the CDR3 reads TGTGCCACCAGCTCGGGGGGAGCAACTAATGAAAAACTGTTTTTT.

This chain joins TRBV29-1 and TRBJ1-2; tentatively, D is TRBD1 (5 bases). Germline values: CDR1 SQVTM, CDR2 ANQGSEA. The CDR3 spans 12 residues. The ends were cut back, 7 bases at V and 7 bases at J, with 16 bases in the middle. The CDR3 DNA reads TGCAGCGAACTAGGGGTTACTGGTGGCTACACCTTC. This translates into CSELGVTGGYTF.

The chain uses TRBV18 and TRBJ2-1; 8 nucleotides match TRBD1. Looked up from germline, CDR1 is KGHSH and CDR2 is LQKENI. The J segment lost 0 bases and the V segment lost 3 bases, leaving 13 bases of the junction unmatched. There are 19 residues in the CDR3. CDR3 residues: CASSPKRGQASSSYNEQFF. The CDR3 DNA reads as TGTGCCAGCTCACCTAAAAGGGGACAGGCCTCTTCCTCCTACAATGAGCAGTTCTTC.

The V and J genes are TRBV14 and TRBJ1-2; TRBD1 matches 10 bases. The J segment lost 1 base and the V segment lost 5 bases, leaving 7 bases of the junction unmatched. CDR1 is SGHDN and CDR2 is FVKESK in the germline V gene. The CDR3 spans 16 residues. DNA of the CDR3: TGTGCCAGCAGCGACGGGGGACAGGGGCTTAACTATGGCTACACCTTC. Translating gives CASSDGGQGLNYGYTF.

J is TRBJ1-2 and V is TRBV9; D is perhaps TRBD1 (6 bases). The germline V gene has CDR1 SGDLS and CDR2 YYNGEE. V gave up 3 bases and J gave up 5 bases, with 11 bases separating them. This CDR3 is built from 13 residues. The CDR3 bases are TGTGCCAGCAGCGCCGAGACAGGTTATGGCTACACCTTC. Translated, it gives CASSAETGYGYTF.

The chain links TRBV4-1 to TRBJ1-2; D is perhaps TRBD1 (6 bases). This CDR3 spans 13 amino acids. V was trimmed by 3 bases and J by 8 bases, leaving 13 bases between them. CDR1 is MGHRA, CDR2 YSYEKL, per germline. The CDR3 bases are TGCGCCAGCAGCCAGAACACAGGGTGGGGCTACACCTTC. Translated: CASSQNTGWGYTF.

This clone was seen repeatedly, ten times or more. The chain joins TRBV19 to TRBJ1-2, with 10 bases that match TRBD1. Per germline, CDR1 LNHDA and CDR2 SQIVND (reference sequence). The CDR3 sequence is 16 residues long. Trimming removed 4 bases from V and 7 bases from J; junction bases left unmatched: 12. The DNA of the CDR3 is TGTGCCAGTAGTACCCCGACAGGGGGCTATAGAAGTGGCTACACCTTC. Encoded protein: CASSTPTGGYRSGYTF.

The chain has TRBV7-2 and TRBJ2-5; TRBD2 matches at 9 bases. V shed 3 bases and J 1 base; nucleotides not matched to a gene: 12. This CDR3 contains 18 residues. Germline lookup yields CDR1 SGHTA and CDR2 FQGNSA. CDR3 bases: TGTGCCAGCAGCTTTATGGGAGTTGTAGCGGGGGCCCAAGAGACCCAGTACTTC. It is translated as CASSFMGVVAGAQETQYF.

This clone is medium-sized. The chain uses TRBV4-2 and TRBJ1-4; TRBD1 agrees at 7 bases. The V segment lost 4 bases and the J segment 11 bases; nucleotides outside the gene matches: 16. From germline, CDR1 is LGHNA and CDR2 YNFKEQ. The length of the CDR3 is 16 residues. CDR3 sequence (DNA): TGTGCCAGCAGCCTATCTGCCGGGACAGCCTACGGGAAACTGTTTTTT. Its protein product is CASSLSAGTAYGKLFF.

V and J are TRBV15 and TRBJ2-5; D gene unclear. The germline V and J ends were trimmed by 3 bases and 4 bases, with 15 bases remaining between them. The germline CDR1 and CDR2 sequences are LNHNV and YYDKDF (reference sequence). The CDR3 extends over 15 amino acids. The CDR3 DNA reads TGTGCCACCAGCAGGGACGGCGATCCCTCAGAGACCCAGTACTTC. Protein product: CATSRDGDPSETQYF. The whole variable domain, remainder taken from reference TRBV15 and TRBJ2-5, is DAMVIQNPRYQVTQFGKPVTLSCSQTLNHNVMYWYQQKSSQAPKLLFHYYDKDFNNEADTPDNFQSRRPNTSFCFLDIRSPGLGDTAMYLCATSRDGDPSETQYFGPGTRLLVL.

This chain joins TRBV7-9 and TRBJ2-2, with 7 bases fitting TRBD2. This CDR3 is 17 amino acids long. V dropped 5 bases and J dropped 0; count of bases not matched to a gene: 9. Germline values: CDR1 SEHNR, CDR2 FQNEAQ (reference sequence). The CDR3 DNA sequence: TGTGCCAGCAGCCCAATGGGAGGGACCGCGAACACCGGGGAGCTGTTTTTT. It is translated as CASSPMGGTANTGELFF.

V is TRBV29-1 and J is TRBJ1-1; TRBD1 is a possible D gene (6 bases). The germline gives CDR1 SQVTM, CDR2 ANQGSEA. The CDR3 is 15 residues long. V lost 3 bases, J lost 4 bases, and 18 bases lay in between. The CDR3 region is CSVDSGGLRSTEAFF. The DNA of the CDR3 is TGCAGCGTTGATTCCGGGGGCTTGAGGAGCACTGAAGCTTTCTTT.

The CDR3 sequence is CASSSRGKENSPLHF. CDR3 DNA: TGTGCCAGCAGCTCAAGGGGTAAGGAGAATTCACCCCTCCACTTT. This chain joins TRBV6-2 or TRBV6-3 and TRBJ1-6; TRBD1 is a possible D gene (5 bases). Germline-derived CDR1 and CDR2 are MNHEY and SVGEGT. This CDR3 is built from 15 residues. V was pared by 6 bases and J by 7 bases, with 16 bases between.

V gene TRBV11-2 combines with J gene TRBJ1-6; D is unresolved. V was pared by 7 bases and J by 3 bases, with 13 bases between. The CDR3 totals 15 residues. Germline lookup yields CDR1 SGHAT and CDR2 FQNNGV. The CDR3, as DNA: TGTGCCAGCACCCTAGAACTGGTCTATAATTCACCCCTCCACTTT. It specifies CASTLELVYNSPLHF.

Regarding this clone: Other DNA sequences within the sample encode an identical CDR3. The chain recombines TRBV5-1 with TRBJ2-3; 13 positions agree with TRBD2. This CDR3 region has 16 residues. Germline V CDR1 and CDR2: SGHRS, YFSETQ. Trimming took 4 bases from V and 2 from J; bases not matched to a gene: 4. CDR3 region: CASSLGTSGDTDTQYF. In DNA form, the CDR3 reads TGCGCCAGCAGCCTAGGGACTAGCGGGGACACAGATACGCAGTATTTT.

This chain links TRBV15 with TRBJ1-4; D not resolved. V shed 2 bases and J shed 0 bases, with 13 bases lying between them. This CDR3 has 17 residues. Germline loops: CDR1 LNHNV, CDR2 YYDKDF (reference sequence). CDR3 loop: CATSRPHRGATNEKLFF. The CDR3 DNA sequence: TGTGCCACCAGCAGACCTCATCGGGGAGCAACTAATGAAAAACTGTTTTTT.

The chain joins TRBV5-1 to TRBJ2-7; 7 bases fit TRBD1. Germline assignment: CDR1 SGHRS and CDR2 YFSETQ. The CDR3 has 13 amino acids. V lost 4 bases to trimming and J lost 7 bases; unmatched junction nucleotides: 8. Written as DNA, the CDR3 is TGCGCCAGCAGCCGAAGACAGGGTTGGGAGCAGTACTTC. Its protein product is CASSRRQGWEQYF.

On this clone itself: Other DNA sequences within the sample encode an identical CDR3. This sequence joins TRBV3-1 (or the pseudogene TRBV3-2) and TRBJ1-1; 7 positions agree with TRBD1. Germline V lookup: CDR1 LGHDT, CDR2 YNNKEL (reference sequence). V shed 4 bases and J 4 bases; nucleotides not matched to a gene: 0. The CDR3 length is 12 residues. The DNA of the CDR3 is TGTGCCAGCAGCCCAGGGGGCACTGAAGCTTTCTTT. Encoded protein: CASSPGGTEAFF.

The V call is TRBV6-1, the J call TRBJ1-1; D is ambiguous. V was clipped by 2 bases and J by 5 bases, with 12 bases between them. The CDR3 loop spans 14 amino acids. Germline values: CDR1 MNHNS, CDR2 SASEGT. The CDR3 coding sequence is TGTGCCAGCAGTGAAAAGGCCCGTGTAACTGAAGCTTTCTTT. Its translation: CASSEKARVTEAFF.

Here the CDR3 reads CASRGGTNYGYTF. CDR3 in DNA: TGTGCCAGCAGGGGAGGGACTAACTATGGCTACACCTTC. The chain is built from TRBV2 and TRBJ1-2; D is unresolved. The CDR3 has 13 amino acids. Germline CDR1 and CDR2: SNHLY and FYNNEI. V lost 6 bases, J lost 0 bases, and 8 bases lay in between.